Below, 22 T cell receptor beta chains from the same sample are listed, as sequenced in a study of T cells in women clearing cervical HPV infection. This table comes from immunoSEQ multiplex PCR, and its TCRdb copy is limited to in-frame clones, with some not included. This table lists 46,000 or so clones. Sequencing was performed on blood buffy coat. The receptors were sampled from a woman aged 18-70 years with a cervical HPV16 infection that either progressed to CIN3+ or cleared (not recorded which).

For this clone: The read terminates 3 residues before the CDR3 end, so the remaining end is supplied by the germline J gene. The chain is built from TRBV18 and TRBJ2-1; 12 bases are shared with TRBD1. The germline V gene has CDR1 KGHSH and CDR2 LQKENI. The CDR3 has 18 amino acids. Germline trimming cut 3 bases from V and 0 bases from J; bases unmatched to any gene: 6. CDR3 bases read: TGTGCCAGCTCACCCGGGACAGGGGGCCCGAGCTCCTACAATGAG. Protein sequence: CASSPGTGGPSSYNE. The entire CDR3 protein reads CASSPGTGGPSSYNEQFF.

Notes on this clone: The CDR3 end is not reached by the read, which stops 3 residues before it; the germline J gene fills it in. V and J are TRBV30 and TRBJ1-2; D ambiguous. The CDR3 totals 12 residues. Germline-derived CDR1 and CDR2 are GTSNPN and SVGIG (reference sequence). The part of the CDR3 DNA that was read is TGTGCCTGGAGTCGGGGAGTAATAGGC. It yields the protein CAWSRGVIG. The entire CDR3 protein is CAWSRGVIGYTF.

With regard to this clone: The observed sequence ends 3 residues before the CDR3 terminus, with the missing tail filled in from the germline J gene. The chain couples TRBV10-3 to TRBJ2-7, with 8 bases fitting TRBD1. The CDR3 is 14 amino acids. The J segment lost 0 bases and the V segment lost 6 bases, leaving 4 bases of the junction unmatched. Germline loops: CDR1 ENHRY, CDR2 SYGVKD. The CDR3 protein is CAIRGQADSYEQYF. Incomplete CDR3 DNA: TGTGCCATCAGGGGACAGGCTGACTCCTACGAG.

About this clone: The read terminates 3 residues before the CDR3 end, so the remaining end is supplied by the germline J gene. This chain connects TRBV5-6 to TRBJ1-1; TRBD1 might be the D (6 bases). Germline V gene sequence: CDR1 SGHDT, CDR2 YYEEEE. CDR3 length: 13 residues. The germline V and J ends were trimmed by 3 bases and 4 bases, with 10 bases remaining between them. The sequenced CDR3 bases are TGTGCCAGCAGCTCGACAGGAGCCACTGAA. Residues: CASSSTGATE. The CDR3, in full, reads CASSSTGATEAFF. The entire variable domain, with the rest obtained from reference TRBV5-6 and TRBJ1-1, is as follows: DAGVTQSPTHLIKTRGQQVTLRCSPKSGHDTVSWYQQALGQGPQFIFQYYEEEERQRGNFPDRFSGHQFPNYSSELNVNALLLGDSALYLCASSSTGATEAFFGQGTRLTVV.

A remark on this clone: One end of the junction varies from germline; a read error may be responsible. Read data end 3 residues before the CDR3 end; the end is taken from the germline J gene. The chain is built from TRBV2 and TRBJ1-2; D is perhaps TRBD1 (6 bases). Germline V gene sequence: CDR1 SNHLY, CDR2 FYNNEI. This CDR3 is 13 amino acids long. CDR3 residues: CASSEDRSYGYTF. The CDR3 bases that were read are TGTGCCAGCAGCGAAGACAGGAGCTATGGC.

Remarks on this clone: The CDR3 goes on 3 residues after the read ends, and that part is filled in from the germline J gene. The chain uses TRBV2 and TRBJ2-2; D remains unclear. This CDR3 comprises 14 residues. Germline V gives CDR1 SNHLY, CDR2 FYNNEI. V was pared by 3 bases and J by 1 base, with 6 bases between. CDR3 DNA (partial): TGTGCCAGCAGTGATAAGCGGAACACCGGGGAG. Protein product: CASSDKRNTGE. The complete CDR3 reads CASSDKRNTGELFF. The full variable domain, in which reference TRBV2 and TRBJ2-2 provide the parts outside the CDR3, is EPEVTQTPSHQVTQMGQEVILRCVPISNHLYFYWYRQILGQKVEFLVSFYNNEISEKSEIFDDQFSVERPDGSNFTLKIRSTKLEDSAMYFCASSDKRNTGELFFGEGSRLTVL.

As for this clone: The CDR3 extends 3 residues past the end of the read, so its final part is completed from the germline J gene. This sequence joins TRBV19 and TRBJ1-2; 8 nucleotides agree with TRBD1. From germline, CDR1 is LNHDA and CDR2 SQIVND (reference sequence). The CDR3 covers 13 residues. CDR3 loop: CASRSTGDQGYTF. CDR3 DNA (partial): TGTGCCAGTCGGTCGACAGGGGATCAAGGC.

With regard to this clone: The read ends 3 residues shy of where the CDR3 ends; the end is completed using the germline J gene. This chain links TRBV30 with TRBJ1-5, with D perhaps matching TRBD1 (5 bases). V was pared by 3 bases and J by 6 bases, with 12 bases between. There are 13 residues in the CDR3. Germline V CDR1 and CDR2: GTSNPN, SVGIG (reference sequence). The CDR3 DNA, read in part, is TGTGCCTGGAGCTGGGGCGAACGTCAGCCC. It encodes CAWSWGERQP. The entire CDR3 sequence reads CAWSWGERQPQHF. The full variable domain, completed using reference TRBV30 and TRBJ1-5, is SQTIHQWPATLVQPVGSPLSLECTVEGTSNPNLYWYRQAAGRGLQLLFYSVGIGQISSEVPQNLSASRPQDRQFILSSKKLLLSDSGFYLCAWSWGERQPQHFGDGTRLSIL.

Details on this clone: The observed sequence ends 3 residues before the CDR3 terminus, with the missing tail filled in from the germline J gene. This chain uses TRBV19 with TRBJ1-6; 7 bases agree with TRBD1. From germline, CDR1 is LNHDA and CDR2 SQIVND (reference sequence). V was clipped by 5 bases and J by 7 bases; unmatched bases: 5. CDR3 length: 14 amino acids. The CDR3 reads CASSLGQKNSPLHF. CDR3 DNA (partial): TGTGCCAGTAGTTTGGGACAGAAGAATTCACCC. The complete variable domain, with remaining parts taken from reference TRBV19 and TRBJ1-6, reads DGGITQSPKYLFRKEGQNVTLSCEQNLNHDAMYWYRQDPGQGLRLIYYSQIVNDFQKGDIAEGYSVSREKKESFPLTVTSAQKNPTAFYLCASSLGQKNSPLHFGNGTRLTVT.

The CDR3 sequence: CASSLSPNTEAFF. CDR3 DNA, as far as it was read: TGCGCCAGCAGCCTCTCTCCGAACACTGAA. The chain recombines TRBV5-1 with TRBJ1-1, with unresolved D. The CDR3 end falls 3 residues outside the read, so it is completed with the germline J gene. V was cut by 4 bases and J by 1 base, with 8 bases left in between. Looked up from germline, CDR1 is SGHRS and CDR2 is YFSETQ. The CDR3 totals 13 residues.

Points on this clone: The read ends 3 residues before the CDR3 terminus; that terminus is restored from the germline J gene. The genes are TRBV5-4 and TRBJ2-1; D is perhaps TRBD2 (7 bases). CDR3 size: 16 residues. V shed 2 bases and J shed 5 bases, with 17 bases lying between them. The V gene's germline CDR1 is SGHNT and CDR2 YYREEE (reference sequence). The sequenced CDR3 bases are TGTGCCAGCAGCTTTTGGGGGCTAGCGGAAAACAATGAG. It codes for CASSFWGLAENNE. The full CDR3 sequence reads CASSFWGLAENNEQFF.

For this clone: The sequenced fragment ends 3 residues before the CDR3 boundary, so the rest is inferred from the germline J gene. The V gene is TRBV6-2 or TRBV6-3, the J gene TRBJ2-7; 11 nucleotides line up with TRBD2. The CDR3 is 15 amino acids. The V gene's germline CDR1 is MNHEY and CDR2 SVGEGT. Losses at the gene ends were 6 bases for V and 3 bases for J; bases not matched to a gene: 7. The DNA read from the CDR3 is TGTGCCAGCAGCCAGGGACTAGCGGTGGTCTACGAG. Its protein is CASSQGLAVVYE. The whole CDR3 reads CASSQGLAVVYEQYF.

As for this clone: Read sequence stops 3 residues before the CDR3 end, and the germline J gene provides the missing end. The chain combines TRBV29-1 with TRBJ2-3; D uncertain. The V gene lost 1 base and the J gene lost 6 bases, with 11 bases spanning the gap. CDR1 SQVTM and CDR2 ANQGSEA come from the germline V gene. This CDR3 has 13 residues. The CDR3 sequence: CSVEGGSGDTQYF. CDR3 bases read: TGCAGCGTTGAAGGTGGATCCGGGGATACG.

As for this clone: From the germline J gene comes the end of the CDR3, since the read stops 3 residues before it. V is TRBV6-1 and J is TRBJ2-2; a weak D match, TRBD1 (6 bases). This CDR3 has 15 amino acids. With 4 bases removed from V and 4 bases from J, the gap between germline ends came to 13 bases. CDR1 and CDR2 (germline): MNHNS, SASEGT. CDR3 amino acids: CASSVGQTSTGELFF. Partial CDR3 DNA: TGTGCCAGCAGTGTAGGACAGACCTCCACCGGGGAG.

On this clone: From the germline J gene comes the end of the CDR3, since the read stops 3 residues before it. J is TRBJ2-3 and V is TRBV30, with a tentative D call TRBD1 (5 bases). V gave up 2 bases and J gave up 3 bases, with 15 bases separating them. This CDR3 has 15 residues. CDR1 is GTSNPN, CDR2 SVGIG, per germline (reference sequence). The CDR3 here is CAWSPGQLGTDTQYF. Incomplete CDR3 DNA: TGTGCCTGGAGTCCAGGGCAACTGGGGACAGATACG.

A word on this clone: The read stops 3 residues short of the end of the CDR3; the missing end is completed from the germline J gene. The V and J genes are TRBV19 and TRBJ2-2; 9 bases align to TRBD1. The CDR3 is made up of 15 amino acids. CDR1 and CDR2 (germline): LNHDA, SQIVND (reference sequence). The CDR3 bases that were read are TGTGCCAGTAACCTCGGGGGACAGGGAGGGGAAAAG. This translates into CASNLGGQGGEK. The whole CDR3 is CASNLGGQGGEKLFF.

With regard to this clone: Read data end 3 residues before the CDR3 end; the end is taken from the germline J gene. The chain is built from TRBV29-1 and TRBJ1-2, with TRBD1 matching over 10 bases. V was pared by 6 bases and J by 6 bases, with 10 bases of the junction left unmatched. The CDR3 is made up of 14 amino acids. The germline gives CDR1 SQVTM, CDR2 ANQGSEA. The CDR3 sequence: CSVRGTGDSDGYTF. CDR3 bases read: TGCAGCGTAAGGGGGACAGGGGATTCCGATGGC.

Comment on this clone: The CDR3 extends 3 residues past the end of the read, so its final part is completed from the germline J gene. The chain combines TRBV7-2 with TRBJ2-7; 10 bases are a match to TRBD2. The CDR3 runs to 15 residues. The germline gives CDR1 SGHTA, CDR2 FQGNSA. The V segment lost 5 bases and the J segment 3 bases; nucleotides outside the gene matches: 7. The CDR3: CASSEAGGPNYEQYF. CDR3 DNA (partial): TGTGCCAGCAGCGAAGCGGGAGGGCCCAACTACGAG.

On this clone itself: The read ends 3 residues shy of where the CDR3 ends; the end is completed using the germline J gene. The gene calls are TRBV19 and TRBJ2-3; D is perhaps TRBD1 or TRBD2 (6 bases each). This CDR3 is built from 14 residues. Germline CDR1 is LNHDA and CDR2 is SQIVND (reference sequence). V lost 7 bases and J 2 bases, leaving 13 bases between the germline ends. CDR3 DNA, as far as it was read: TGTGCCAGTAACGCGGGACACCCCACAGATACG. Amino acids: CASNAGHPTDT. The whole CDR3 protein is CASNAGHPTDTQYF.

Of note for this clone: The read halts 3 residues ahead of the CDR3 end, with the missing end drawn from the germline J gene. The chain uses TRBV30 and TRBJ1-4; maybe TRBD1 (6 bases). CDR1 and CDR2 (germline): GTSNPN, SVGIG (reference sequence). CDR3 length equals 13 residues. CDR3 sequence reads: CAWDNAGANVLFF. The sequenced CDR3 bases are TGTGCCTGGGATAACGCGGGGGCCAACGTA.

Of note for this clone: Read data end 3 residues before the CDR3 end; the end is taken from the germline J gene. The chain joins TRBV5-1 to TRBJ2-1; unclear D gene. Deletions cut 1 base from V and 6 bases from J, with 20 bases between. The CDR3 is 17 residues long. From germline, CDR1 is SGHRS and CDR2 YFSETQ. The CDR3 bases that were read are TGCGCCAGCAGCTTGAAGGTCGTTTGCTCCTCATCCAATGAG. It is translated as CASSLKVVCSSSNE. The whole CDR3 sequence is CASSLKVVCSSSNEQFF.

The part of the CDR3 DNA that was read is TGTGCCATCAGTGAGTCAGGACTAGGTAGAGATACG. Its translation: CAISESGLGRDT. The whole CDR3 reads CAISESGLGRDTQYF. The chain couples TRBV10-3 to TRBJ2-3; the match to TRBD2 covers 7 bases. Read coverage stops 3 residues before the CDR3 terminus; the germline J gene supplies the remainder. The germline V gene has CDR1 ENHRY and CDR2 SYGVKD. The CDR3 is 15 amino acids. V was clipped by 0 bases and J by 5 bases; unmatched bases: 5.